These 26 T cell receptor beta chains were sequenced from one sample in a study of T cell repertoires and Cas9 in healthy adults. Profiling relied on immunoSEQ multiplex PCR, and the TCRdb table lists in-frame clones only, not all of them. The sample has tens of thousands of clones, 90% seen once. What was sequenced was CD4+ effector T cells (CD127+, CD25-, CD137-, CD154-) from PBMCs; culture status not recorded. The source of these receptors is a human donor in good health.

V usage is TRBV4-1 and J usage is TRBJ1-5; D unresolved. This CDR3 is built from 15 residues. Trimming took 4 bases from V and 2 from J, leaving 12 bases between them. Germline CDR1 MGHRA, CDR2 YSYEKL. The DNA for the CDR3 is TGCGCCAGCAGCCGGACCCTGGTGGGCAATCAGCCCCAGCATTTT. Residues: CASSRTLVGNQPQHF.

This chain joins TRBV5-1 and TRBJ1-2; no definite D call. V lost 3 bases and J lost 0, with 9 bases in between. The CDR3 totals 14 residues. CDR1 is SGHRS and CDR2 is YFSETQ in the germline V gene. The CDR3 sequence is CASSSGQTNYGYTF. CDR3 bases: TGCGCCAGCAGCTCCGGGCAGACTAACTATGGCTACACCTTC.

The J gene is TRBJ1-5, the V gene TRBV10-3; D may be TRBD1 (5 bases). Trimming removed 10 bases from V and 4 bases from J, with 11 bases in between. The CDR3 runs to 12 residues. Germline V gene sequence: CDR1 ENHRY, CDR2 SYGVKD. CDR3 sequence: CATQVPNQPQHF. The DNA of the CDR3 is TGTGCCACACAGGTACCGAATCAGCCCCAGCATTTT.

The gene calls are TRBV4-1 and TRBJ2-1, with 9 bases lining up with TRBD1. The J segment lost 4 bases and the V segment lost 2 bases, leaving 9 bases of the junction unmatched. The germline CDR1 and CDR2 sequences are MGHRA and YSYEKL. The CDR3 is made up of 17 amino acids. The CDR3 loop reads CASSQQMTGGGYNEQFF. The CDR3 nucleotides are TGCGCCAGCAGCCAACAAATGACAGGGGGAGGATACAATGAGCAGTTCTTC.

This CDR3 reads CASSLGQETYNEQFF. CDR3 sequence (DNA): TGCGCCAGCAGCTTGGGGCAGGAGACTTACAATGAGCAGTTCTTC. J is TRBJ2-1 and V is TRBV5-1, with unresolved D. V was clipped by 0 bases and J by 4 bases, with 11 bases between them. CDR1 and CDR2 (germline): SGHRS, YFSETQ. This CDR3 has 15 amino acids.

The chain carries TRBV2 and TRBJ2-1; 9 nucleotides match TRBD1. V was pared by 6 bases and J by 5 bases, with 8 bases of the junction left unmatched. The germline V gene encodes CDR1 SNHLY and CDR2 FYNNEI. The CDR3 loop spans 15 amino acids. CDR3 sequence: CASREWDRVDNEQFF. DNA for the CDR3: TGTGCCAGCAGGGAATGGGACAGGGTGGACAATGAGCAGTTCTTC.

This chain uses TRBV19 with TRBJ2-4; TRBD2 might be the D (7 bases). CDR1 is LNHDA and CDR2 is SQIVND in the germline V gene (reference sequence). The length of the CDR3 is 15 residues. Trimming pared 3 bases from V and 0 bases from J, leaving 9 bases between. The CDR3 loop is CASSMGGLAKNIQYF. The CDR3 coding sequence is TGTGCCAGTAGTATGGGGGGGCTAGCCAAAAACATTCAGTACTTC.

This chain connects TRBV28 to TRBJ1-3, with D maybe TRBD1 (6 bases). The CDR3 length is 15 residues. V gave up 7 bases and J gave up 0 bases, with 13 bases separating them. The germline gives CDR1 MDHEN, CDR2 SYDVKM. CDR3 bases: TGTGCCAGCACTCGGCGGGACATCTCTGGAAACACCATATATTTT. It yields the protein CASTRRDISGNTIYF.

This clone was observed a few times. J is TRBJ1-2 and V is TRBV2; D is uncertain. The CDR3 runs 10 residues. Germline values: CDR1 SNHLY, CDR2 FYNNEI. Trimming took 6 bases from V and 8 from J, leaving 7 bases between them. The CDR3, as DNA: TGTGCCAGCAGAGGGCCCGGCTACACCTTC. It translates to CASRGPGYTF.

The rearrangement uses TRBV7-8 and TRBJ2-7; D may be TRBD2 (7 bases). This CDR3 contains 14 residues. V was trimmed by 3 bases and J by 4 bases, leaving 13 bases between them. Germline CDR1 reads SGHVS; CDR2 reads FQNEAQ. In nucleotides, the CDR3 is TGTGCCAGCAGCTTTCGGGGGGCCGGTTACGAGCAGTACTTC. Its protein is CASSFRGAGYEQYF.

This sequence joins TRBV6-5 and TRBJ1-4; 9 bases are shared with TRBD1. CDR3 size: 14 residues. Germline CDR1 reads MNHEY; CDR2 reads SVGAGI. With V trimmed by 5 bases and J by 7 bases, 5 bases remained unmatched. The CDR3 DNA follows: TGTGCCAGCAGTGAAAGGGGACAGGGTGAAAAACTGTTTTTT. Its translation: CASSERGQGEKLFF.

This clone was counted ten times or more. V is TRBV7-6 and J is TRBJ1-5; D might be TRBD1 (6 bases). CDR3 length equals 15 residues. Trimming removed 1 base from V and 6 bases from J, with 13 bases in between. Germline-derived CDR1 and CDR2 are SGHVS and FNYEAQ. The CDR3 here is CASSLGGGQGQPQHF. In DNA form, the CDR3 reads TGTGCCAGCAGCTTAGGGGGGGGGCAGGGTCAGCCCCAGCATTTT.

The V gene is TRBV2, the J gene TRBJ2-1; 7 positions match TRBD2. The germline V gene encodes CDR1 SNHLY and CDR2 FYNNEI. After removal of 5 bases from V and 5 bases from J, the junction contained 6 bases not matched to a gene. The CDR3 has 14 amino acids. CDR3 nucleotides: TGTGCCAGCAGTCTTTCTAGCGGTAACAATGAGCAGTTCTTC. Translation: CASSLSSGNNEQFF.

This chain connects TRBV25-1 to TRBJ2-7; 9 bases are a match to TRBD1. The V gene's germline CDR1 is MGHDK and CDR2 SYGVNS. The CDR3 spans 14 residues. With V trimmed by 2 bases and J by 3 bases, 2 bases remained unmatched. CDR3 sequence: CASSEEDRGYEQYF. For the CDR3, the DNA is TGTGCCAGCAGTGAAGAGGACAGGGGCTACGAGCAGTACTTC.

The table lists this clone with a few counts. The chain couples TRBV5-1 to TRBJ2-2; D is perhaps TRBD1 (7 bases). The germline V and J ends were trimmed by 0 bases and 4 bases, with 10 bases remaining between them. Looked up from germline, CDR1 is SGHRS and CDR2 is YFSETQ. This CDR3 region has 15 residues. CDR3 sequence (DNA): TGCGCCAGCAGCTTGGGCAGGGGGGCCACCGGGGAGCTGTTTTTT. It codes for CASSLGRGATGELFF. Full variable domain (rest looked up from reference TRBV5-1 and TRBJ2-2): KAGVTQTPRYLIKTRGQQVTLSCSPISGHRSVSWYQQTPGQGLQFLFEYFSETQRNKGNFPGRFSGRQFSNSRSEMNVSTLELGDSALYLCASSLGRGATGELFFGEGSRLTVL.

The CDR3: CASSLSASRVEETQYF. The CDR3 nucleotides read TGTGCCAGCAGCTTATCAGCGTCGAGAGTGGAAGAGACCCAGTACTTC. The chain employs TRBV11-2 and TRBJ2-5; no firm D call. The CDR3 is made up of 16 amino acids. Trimming took 2 bases from V and 3 from J, leaving 16 bases between them. Looked up from germline, CDR1 is SGHAT and CDR2 is FQNNGV.

The rearrangement joins TRBV18 to TRBJ1-1, with D unresolved. V gave up 3 bases and J gave up 1 base, with 9 bases separating them. The germline gives CDR1 KGHSH, CDR2 LQKENI. The CDR3 covers 14 residues. CDR3 amino acids: CASSPLTENTEAFF. DNA of the CDR3: TGTGCCAGCTCACCCCTGACGGAGAACACTGAAGCTTTCTTT.

J is TRBJ1-6 and V is TRBV27; no clear D. The V and J ends lost 5 bases and 6 bases respectively, with 11 bases between them. Germline values: CDR1 MNHEY, CDR2 SMNVEV (reference sequence). This CDR3 has 14 amino acids. The CDR3, as DNA: TGTGCCAGCAGTCCATCGGGATTTAATTCACCCCTCCACTTT. Its translation is CASSPSGFNSPLHF.

This clone was counted a single time. V gene TRBV6-5 combines with J gene TRBJ2-4, with TRBD1 matching over 8 bases. The V gene's germline CDR1 is MNHEY and CDR2 SVGAGI. The ends lost 0 bases at V and 5 bases at J; junction bases unmatched: 3. The CDR3 runs to 15 residues. This chain's CDR3 is CASSYSRQGQNIQYF. The DNA of the CDR3 is TGTGCCAGCAGTTACTCGAGACAGGGGCAAAACATTCAGTACTTC.

The chain carries TRBV5-4 and TRBJ1-5; D remains unclear. Trimming removed 0 bases at V and 2 bases at J, with 9 bases between. This CDR3 region has 15 residues. The germline V gene has CDR1 SGHNT and CDR2 YYREEE (reference sequence). The CDR3 sequence: CASSLEPSGNQPQHF. CDR3 nucleotide sequence: TGTGCCAGCAGCTTGGAACCCTCGGGCAATCAGCCCCAGCATTTT.

The chain has TRBV2 and TRBJ1-1; D may be TRBD1 (5 bases). V lost 5 bases and J 5 bases, leaving 15 bases between the germline ends. The CDR3 has 14 residues. Germline-derived CDR1 and CDR2 are SNHLY and FYNNEI. The CDR3 sequence is CASSPQVGGTEAFF. DNA of the CDR3: TGTGCCAGCAGTCCCCAAGTGGGGGGGACTGAAGCTTTCTTT. Full variable domain (remainder filled in from reference TRBV2 and TRBJ1-1): EPEVTQTPSHQVTQMGQEVILRCVPISNHLYFYWYRQILGQKVEFLVSFYNNEISEKSEIFDDQFSVERPDGSNFTLKIRSTKLEDSAMYFCASSPQVGGTEAFFGQGTRLTVV.

The CDR3 bases are TGTGCCAGCAGTGACCCGACCTTAGGCACTGAAGCTTTCTTT. It yields the protein CASSDPTLGTEAFF. The rearrangement uses TRBV6-4 and TRBJ1-1, with D hard to call. Germline CDR1 is MRHNA and CDR2 is SNTAGT. With 2 bases removed from V and 4 bases from J, the gap between germline ends came to 11 bases. The CDR3 is 14 residues long.

The chain links TRBV19 to TRBJ1-4; 9 nucleotides agree with TRBD1. The V gene end was trimmed by 5 bases and the J gene end by 7 bases; junction bases not matched to a gene: 11. Germline lookup yields CDR1 LNHDA and CDR2 SQIVND (reference sequence). This CDR3 region has 16 residues. The CDR3 region has the DNA TGTGCCAGTAGTTTCCTGCCGGGACAGGGTCCTGAAAAACTGTTTTTT. This translates into CASSFLPGQGPEKLFF.

V gene TRBV5-1 combines with J gene TRBJ2-2, with 12 bases fitting TRBD2. The length of the CDR3 is 18 residues. Looked up from germline, CDR1 is SGHRS and CDR2 is YFSETQ. The V segment lost 2 bases and the J segment 0 bases; nucleotides outside the gene matches: 5. The CDR3 sequence is CASSLILAGGSNTGELFF. As DNA, the CDR3 is TGCGCCAGCAGCTTAATACTAGCGGGGGGTTCGAACACCGGGGAGCTGTTTTTT.

The chain couples TRBV4-1 to TRBJ2-2; D is uncertain. The V end lost 2 bases, the J end lost 6 bases, and 13 bases lay between the germline ends. The CDR3 has 15 residues. Germline V lookup: CDR1 MGHRA, CDR2 YSYEKL. DNA of the CDR3: TGCGCCAGCAGCCAAATTCTAAGGGTAGCCGGGGAGCTGTTTTTT. Amino acids: CASSQILRVAGELFF.

This clone was counted a single time. The genes are TRBV23-1 and TRBJ1-2; a possible D gene is TRBD1 (5 bases). TRBV23-1 is an ORF for which the function is uncertain. The CDR3 spans 17 residues. The germline V and J ends were trimmed by 2 bases and 12 bases, with 28 bases remaining between them. The CDR3 loop reads CASSQDGSRRTRIVDTF. CDR3 sequence (DNA): TGCGCCAGCAGTCAAGACGGGTCACGAAGGACACGCATAGTAGACACCTTC.